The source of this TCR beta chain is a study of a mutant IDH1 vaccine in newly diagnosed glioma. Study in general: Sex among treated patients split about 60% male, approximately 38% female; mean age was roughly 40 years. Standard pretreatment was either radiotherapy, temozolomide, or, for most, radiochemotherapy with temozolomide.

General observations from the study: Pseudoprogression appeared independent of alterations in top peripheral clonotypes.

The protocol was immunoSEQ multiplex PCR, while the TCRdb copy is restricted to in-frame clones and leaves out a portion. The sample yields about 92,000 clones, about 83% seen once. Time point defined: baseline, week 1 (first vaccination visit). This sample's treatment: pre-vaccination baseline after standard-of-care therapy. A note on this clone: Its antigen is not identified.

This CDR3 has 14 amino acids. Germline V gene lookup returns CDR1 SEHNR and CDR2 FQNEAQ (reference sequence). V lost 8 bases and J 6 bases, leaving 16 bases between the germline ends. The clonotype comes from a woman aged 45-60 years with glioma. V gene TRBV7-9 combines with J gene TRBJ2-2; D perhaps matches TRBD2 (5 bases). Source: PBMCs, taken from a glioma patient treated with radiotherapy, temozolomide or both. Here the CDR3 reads CASHGGEGSGELFF. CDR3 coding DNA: TGTGCCAGCCACGGCGGAGAGGGATCCGGGGAGCTGTTTTTT.